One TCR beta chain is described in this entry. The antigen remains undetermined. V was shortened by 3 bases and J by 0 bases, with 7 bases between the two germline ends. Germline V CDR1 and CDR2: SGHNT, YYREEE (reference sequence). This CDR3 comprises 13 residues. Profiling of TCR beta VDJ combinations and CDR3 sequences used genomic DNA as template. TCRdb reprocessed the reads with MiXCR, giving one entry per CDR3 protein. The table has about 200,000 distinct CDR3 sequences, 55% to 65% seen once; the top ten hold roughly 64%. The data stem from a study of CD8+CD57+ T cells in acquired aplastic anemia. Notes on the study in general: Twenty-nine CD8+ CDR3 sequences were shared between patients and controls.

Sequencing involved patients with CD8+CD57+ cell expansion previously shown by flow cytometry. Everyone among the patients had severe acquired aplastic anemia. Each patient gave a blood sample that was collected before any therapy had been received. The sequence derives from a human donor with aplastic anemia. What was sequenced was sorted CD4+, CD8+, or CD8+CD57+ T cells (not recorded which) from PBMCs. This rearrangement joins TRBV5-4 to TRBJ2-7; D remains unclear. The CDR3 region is CASSSTPSYEQYF. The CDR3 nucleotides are TGTGCCAGCAGCTCAACCCCCTCCTACGAGCAGTACTTC.